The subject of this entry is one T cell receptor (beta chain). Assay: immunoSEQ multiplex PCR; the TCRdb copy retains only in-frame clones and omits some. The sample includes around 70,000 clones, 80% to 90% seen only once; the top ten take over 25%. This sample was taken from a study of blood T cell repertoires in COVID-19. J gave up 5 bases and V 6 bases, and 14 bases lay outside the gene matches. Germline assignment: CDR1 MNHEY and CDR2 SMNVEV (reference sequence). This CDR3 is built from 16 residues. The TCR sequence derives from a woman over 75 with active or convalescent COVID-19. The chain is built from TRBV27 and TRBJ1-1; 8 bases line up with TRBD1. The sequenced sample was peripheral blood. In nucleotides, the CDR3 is TGTGCCAGCAGACGAATCGGGAACAGGGGGAAGACTGAAGCTTTCTTT. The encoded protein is CASRRIGNRGKTEAFF.